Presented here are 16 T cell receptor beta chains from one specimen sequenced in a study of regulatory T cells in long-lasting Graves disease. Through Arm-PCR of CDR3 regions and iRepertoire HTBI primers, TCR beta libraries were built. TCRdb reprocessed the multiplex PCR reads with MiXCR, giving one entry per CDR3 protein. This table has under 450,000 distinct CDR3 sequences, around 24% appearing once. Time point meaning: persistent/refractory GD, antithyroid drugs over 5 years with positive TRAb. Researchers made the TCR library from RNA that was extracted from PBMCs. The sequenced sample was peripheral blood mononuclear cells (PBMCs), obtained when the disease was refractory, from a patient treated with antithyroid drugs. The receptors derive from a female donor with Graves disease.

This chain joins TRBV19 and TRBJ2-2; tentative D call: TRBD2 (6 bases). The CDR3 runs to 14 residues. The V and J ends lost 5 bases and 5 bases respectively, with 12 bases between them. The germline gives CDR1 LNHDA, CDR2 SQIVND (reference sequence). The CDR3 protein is CASSFIAVTGELFF. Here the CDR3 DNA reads TGTGCCAGTAGTTTCATAGCGGTGACCGGGGAGCTGTTTTTT.

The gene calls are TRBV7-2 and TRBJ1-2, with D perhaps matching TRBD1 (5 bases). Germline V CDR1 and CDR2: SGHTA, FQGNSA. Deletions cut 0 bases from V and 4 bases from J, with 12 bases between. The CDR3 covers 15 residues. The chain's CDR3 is CASSLARGTSYGYTF. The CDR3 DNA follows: TGTGCCAGCAGCTTAGCCCGGGGGACGAGCTATGGCTACACCTTC.

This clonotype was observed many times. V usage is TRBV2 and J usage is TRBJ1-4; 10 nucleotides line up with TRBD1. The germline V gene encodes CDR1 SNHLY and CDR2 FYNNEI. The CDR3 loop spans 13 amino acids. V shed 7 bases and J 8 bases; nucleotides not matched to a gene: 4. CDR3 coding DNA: TGTGCCAGCAAGGGACAGGGGAGAGAAAAACTGTTTTTT. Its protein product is CASKGQGREKLFF.

This CDR3 is CASRSGYRGVNYGYTF. The CDR3 DNA is TGCGCCAGCAGAAGTGGCTATAGGGGCGTAAACTATGGCTACACCTTC. The rearrangement links TRBV5-1 to TRBJ1-2; D is perhaps TRBD1 (5 bases). The CDR3 contains 16 residues. CDR1 and CDR2 (germline): SGHRS, YFSETQ. V was clipped by 5 bases and J by 2 bases, with 19 bases between them.

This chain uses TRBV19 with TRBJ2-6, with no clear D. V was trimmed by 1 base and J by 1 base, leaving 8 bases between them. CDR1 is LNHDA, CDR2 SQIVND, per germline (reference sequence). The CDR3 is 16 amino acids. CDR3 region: CASSIVAVSGANVLTF. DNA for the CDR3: TGTGCCAGTAGTATAGTGGCAGTTTCTGGGGCCAACGTCCTGACTTTC.

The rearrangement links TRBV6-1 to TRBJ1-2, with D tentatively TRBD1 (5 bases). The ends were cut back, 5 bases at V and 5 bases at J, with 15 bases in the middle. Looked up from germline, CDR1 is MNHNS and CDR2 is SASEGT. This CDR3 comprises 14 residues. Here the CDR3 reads CASSPGDEGYGYTF. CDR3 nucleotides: TGTGCCAGCAGTCCGGGGGATGAGGGGTATGGCTACACCTTC.

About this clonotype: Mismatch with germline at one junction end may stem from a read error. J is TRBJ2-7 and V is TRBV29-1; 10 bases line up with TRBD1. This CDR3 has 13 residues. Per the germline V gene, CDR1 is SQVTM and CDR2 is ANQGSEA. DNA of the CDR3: TGCAGCGTTGAGGGACAGGGGTCCTACGAGCAGCACTTC. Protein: CSVEGQGSYEQHF.

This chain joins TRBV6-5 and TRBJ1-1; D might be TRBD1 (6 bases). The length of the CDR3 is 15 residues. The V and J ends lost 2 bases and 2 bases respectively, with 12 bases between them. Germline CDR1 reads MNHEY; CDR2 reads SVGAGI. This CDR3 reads CASSYKGGSNTEAFF. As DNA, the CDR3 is TGTGCCAGCAGTTACAAGGGGGGATCCAACACTGAAGCTTTCTTT.

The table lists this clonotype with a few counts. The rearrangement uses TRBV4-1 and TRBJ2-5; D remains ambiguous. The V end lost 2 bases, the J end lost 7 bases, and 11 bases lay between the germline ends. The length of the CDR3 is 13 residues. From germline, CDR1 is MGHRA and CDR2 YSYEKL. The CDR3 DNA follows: TGCGCCAGCAGCCAATCCTACACGGGGACCCAGTACTTC. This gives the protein CASSQSYTGTQYF.

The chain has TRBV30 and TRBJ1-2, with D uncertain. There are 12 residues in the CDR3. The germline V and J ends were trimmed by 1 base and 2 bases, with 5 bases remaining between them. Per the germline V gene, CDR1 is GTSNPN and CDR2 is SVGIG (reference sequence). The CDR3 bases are TGTGCCTGGAGTGATGGGAACTATGGCTACACCTTC. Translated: CAWSDGNYGYTF.

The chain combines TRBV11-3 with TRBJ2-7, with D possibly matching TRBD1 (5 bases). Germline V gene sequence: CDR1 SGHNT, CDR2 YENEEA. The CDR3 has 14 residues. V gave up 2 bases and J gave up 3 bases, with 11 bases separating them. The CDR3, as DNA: TGTGCCAGCAGCTTAAGGGGCAATAACTACGAGCAGTACTTC. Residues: CASSLRGNNYEQYF.

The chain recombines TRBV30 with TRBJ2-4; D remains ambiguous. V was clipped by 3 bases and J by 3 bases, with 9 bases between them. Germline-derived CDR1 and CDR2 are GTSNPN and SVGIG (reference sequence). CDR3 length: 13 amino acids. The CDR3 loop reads CAWSGSYKNIQYF. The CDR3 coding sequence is TGTGCCTGGAGCGGAAGCTACAAAAACATTCAGTACTTC.

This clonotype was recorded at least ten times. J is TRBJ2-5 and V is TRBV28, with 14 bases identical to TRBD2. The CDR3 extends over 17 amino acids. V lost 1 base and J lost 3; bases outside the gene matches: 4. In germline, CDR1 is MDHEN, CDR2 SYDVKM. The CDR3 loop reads CASSLYLGLAGEETQYF. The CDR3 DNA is TGTGCCAGCAGTTTATATCTGGGACTAGCGGGAGAAGAGACCCAGTACTTC.

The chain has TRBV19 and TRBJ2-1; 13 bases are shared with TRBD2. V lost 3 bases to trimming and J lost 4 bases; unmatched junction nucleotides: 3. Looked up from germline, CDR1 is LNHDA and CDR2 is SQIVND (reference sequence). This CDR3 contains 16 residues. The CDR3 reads CASSITSGRGYNEQFF. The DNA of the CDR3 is TGTGCCAGTAGTATCACTAGCGGGAGGGGTTACAATGAGCAGTTCTTC.

CDR3 amino acids: CAGPPGTHNNEQFF. The CDR3 bases are TGTGCCGGACCGCCCGGGACTCATAACAATGAGCAGTTCTTC. The chain links TRBV2 to TRBJ2-1, with a weak D call TRBD2 (6 bases). The V gene's germline CDR1 is SNHLY and CDR2 FYNNEI. Trimming removed 11 bases at V and 5 bases at J, with 19 bases between. This CDR3 region has 14 residues.

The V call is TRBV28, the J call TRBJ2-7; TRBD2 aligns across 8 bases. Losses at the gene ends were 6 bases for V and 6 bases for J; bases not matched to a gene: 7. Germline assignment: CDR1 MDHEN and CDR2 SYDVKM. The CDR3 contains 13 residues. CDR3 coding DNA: TGTGCCAGCAGCCAGCGGGAGCCTCGCGAGCAGTACTTC. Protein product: CASSQREPREQYF.